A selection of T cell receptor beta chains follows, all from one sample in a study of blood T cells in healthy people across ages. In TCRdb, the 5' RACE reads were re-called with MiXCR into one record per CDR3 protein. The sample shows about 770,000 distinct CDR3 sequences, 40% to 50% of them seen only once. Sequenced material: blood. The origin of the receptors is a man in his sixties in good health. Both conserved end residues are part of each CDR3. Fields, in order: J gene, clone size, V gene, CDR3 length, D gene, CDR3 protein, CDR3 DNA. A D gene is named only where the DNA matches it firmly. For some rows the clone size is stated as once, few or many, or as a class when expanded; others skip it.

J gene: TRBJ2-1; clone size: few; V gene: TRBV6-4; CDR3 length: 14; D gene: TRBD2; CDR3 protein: CASSAVAGGDEQFF; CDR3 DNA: TGTGCCAGCAGTGCTGTAGCGGGGGGGGATGAGCAGTTCTTC
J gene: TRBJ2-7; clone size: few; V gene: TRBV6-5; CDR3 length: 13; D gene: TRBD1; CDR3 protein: CASRRGTVYEQYF; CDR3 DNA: TGTGCCAGCAGGCGAGGGACAGTCTACGAGCAGTACTTC
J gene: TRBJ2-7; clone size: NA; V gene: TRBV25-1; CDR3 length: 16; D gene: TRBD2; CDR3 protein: CASSPPAPTSGVEQYF; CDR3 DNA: TGTGCCAGCAGTCCACCGGCCCCGACTAGCGGGGTCGAGCAGTACTTC
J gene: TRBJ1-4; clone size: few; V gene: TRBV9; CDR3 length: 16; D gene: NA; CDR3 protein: CASSVGQGPPDEKLFF; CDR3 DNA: TGTGCCAGCAGCGTAGGGCAGGGGCCTCCGGATGAAAAACTGTTTTTT
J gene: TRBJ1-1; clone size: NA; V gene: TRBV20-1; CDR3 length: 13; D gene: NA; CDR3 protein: CSARSPRATEAFF; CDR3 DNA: TGCAGTGCTAGATCACCGCGGGCCACTGAAGCTTTCTTT
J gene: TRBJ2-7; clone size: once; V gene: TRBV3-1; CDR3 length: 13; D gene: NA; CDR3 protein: CASSPRDVSEQYF; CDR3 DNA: TGTGCCAGCAGCCCGAGGGATGTGAGCGAGCAGTACTTC
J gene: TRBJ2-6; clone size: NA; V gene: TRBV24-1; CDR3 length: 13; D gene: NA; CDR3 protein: CATSDGGANVLTF; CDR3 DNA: TGTGCCACCAGTGACGGAGGGGCCAACGTCCTGACTTTC
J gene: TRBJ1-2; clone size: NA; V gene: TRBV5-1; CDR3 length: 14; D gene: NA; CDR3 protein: CASSLDRISYGYTF; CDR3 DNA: TGCGCCAGCAGCCTGGACCGTATTAGCTATGGCTACACCTTC
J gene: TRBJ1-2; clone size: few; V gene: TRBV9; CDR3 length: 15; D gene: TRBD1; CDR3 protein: CASSVGTGVGYGYTF; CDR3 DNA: TGTGCCAGCAGCGTAGGGACAGGGGTTGGGTATGGCTACACCTTC
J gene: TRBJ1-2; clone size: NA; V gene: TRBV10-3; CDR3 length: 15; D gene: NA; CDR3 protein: CAIKPTATGGYGYTF; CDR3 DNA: TGTGCCATCAAACCCACTGCGACAGGCGGCTATGGCTACACCTTC
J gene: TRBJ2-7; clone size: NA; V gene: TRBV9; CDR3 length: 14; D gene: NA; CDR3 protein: CASSLSGHTYEQYF; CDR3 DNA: TGTGCCAGCAGCCTATCGGGACATACGTACGAGCAGTACTTC
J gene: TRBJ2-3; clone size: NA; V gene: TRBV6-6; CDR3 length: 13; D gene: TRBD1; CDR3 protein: CASSRQGPDTQYF; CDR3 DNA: TGTGCCAGCAGTCGACAGGGGCCAGATACGCAGTATTTT